This T cell receptor beta chain is drawn from a study of T cell changes during pregnancy in multiple sclerosis. The assay was immunoSEQ multiplex PCR, and TCRdb's table has in-frame clones only and misses some. Of about 110,000 clones in the sample, 92% are singletons; the top ten hold approximately 1.4%. This clone was counted once. Germline V gives CDR1 KGHSH, CDR2 LQKENI. V was pared by 2 bases and J by 9 bases, with 11 bases between. This CDR3 has 13 amino acids. Sequences were derived from peripheral blood, sampled in the third trimester of pregnancy. The chain combines TRBV18 with TRBJ2-1, with D possibly matching TRBD1 (5 bases). This TCR came from a female donor with multiple sclerosis, enrolled in a pregnancy study. The CDR3 reads CASSPDWGSEQFF. The CDR3 DNA is TGTGCCAGCTCACCAGACTGGGGCAGTGAGCAGTTCTTC.